This TCR beta chain was retrieved from a study of T cell changes during pregnancy in multiple sclerosis. Germline CDR1 SGHRS, CDR2 YFSETQ. The CDR3 length is 12 residues. The V gene lost 4 bases and the J gene lost 7 bases, with 9 bases spanning the gap. This clone was observed a few times. Profiling relied on immunoSEQ multiplex PCR, and the TCRdb table lists in-frame clones only, not all of them. The repertoire includes 40,000 to 55,000 clones, 90% of them detected once, and under 0.85% sits in the top ten. The gene calls are TRBV5-1 and TRBJ2-1; D unresolved. This sequence originates from a female donor with multiple sclerosis, enrolled in a pregnancy study. Here the sequenced sample was CD4+ T cells from peripheral blood mononuclear cells, taken before pregnancy. CDR3 amino acids: CASSRRENEQFF. The CDR3, as DNA: TGCGCCAGCAGCCGGAGAGAGAATGAGCAGTTCTTC.